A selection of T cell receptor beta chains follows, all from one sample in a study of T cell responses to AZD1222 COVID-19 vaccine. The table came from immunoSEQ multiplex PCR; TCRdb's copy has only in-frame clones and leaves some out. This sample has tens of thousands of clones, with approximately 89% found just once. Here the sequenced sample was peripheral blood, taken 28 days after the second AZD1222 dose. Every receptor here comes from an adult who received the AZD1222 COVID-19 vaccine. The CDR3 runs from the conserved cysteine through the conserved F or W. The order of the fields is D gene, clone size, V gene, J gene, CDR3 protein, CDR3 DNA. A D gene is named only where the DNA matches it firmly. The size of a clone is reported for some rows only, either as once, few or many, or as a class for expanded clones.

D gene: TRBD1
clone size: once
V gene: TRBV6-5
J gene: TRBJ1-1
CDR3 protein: CASSSLTGGGAFF
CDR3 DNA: TGTGCCAGCAGCTCACTGACAGGGGGGGGAGCTTTCTTT

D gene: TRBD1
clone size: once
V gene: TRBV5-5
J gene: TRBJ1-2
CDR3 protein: CASSITGTEVYGYTF
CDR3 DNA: TGTGCCAGCAGTATCACCGGGACAGAAGTTTATGGCTACACCTTC

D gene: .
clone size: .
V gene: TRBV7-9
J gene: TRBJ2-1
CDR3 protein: CASSPRAHQRRDNEQFF
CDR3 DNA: TGTGCCAGCAGCCCCCGAGCCCATCAACGGAGGGACAATGAGCAGTTCTTC

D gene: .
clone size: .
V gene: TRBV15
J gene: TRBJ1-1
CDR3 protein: CATSRETVNTEAFF
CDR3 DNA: TGTGCCACCAGCAGGGAGACGGTGAACACTGAAGCTTTCTTT

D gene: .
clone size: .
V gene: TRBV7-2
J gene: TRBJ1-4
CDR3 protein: CASSLDSFNEKLFF
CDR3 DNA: TGTGCCAGCAGCTTGGACAGCTTTAATGAAAAACTGTTTTTT

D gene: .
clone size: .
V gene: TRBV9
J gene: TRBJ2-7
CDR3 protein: CASSVEGREQYF
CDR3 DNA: TGTGCCAGCAGCGTAGAAGGGCGCGAGCAGTACTTC

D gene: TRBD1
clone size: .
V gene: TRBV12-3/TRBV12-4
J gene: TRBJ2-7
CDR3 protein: CATARGWTYEQYF
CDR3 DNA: TGTGCCACCGCCAGGGGGTGGACCTACGAGCAGTACTTC

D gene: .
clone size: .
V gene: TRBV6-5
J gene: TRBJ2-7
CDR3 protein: CASSIATATYEQYF
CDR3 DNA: TGTGCCAGCAGTATCGCGACAGCCACCTACGAGCAGTACTTC

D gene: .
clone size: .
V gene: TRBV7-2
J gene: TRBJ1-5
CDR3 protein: CASSFGGNQPQHF
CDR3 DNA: TGTGCCAGCAGCTTCGGCGGGAATCAGCCCCAGCATTTT

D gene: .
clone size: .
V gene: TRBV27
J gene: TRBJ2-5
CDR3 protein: CASSLLRTAETQYF
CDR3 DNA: TGTGCCAGCAGTTTACTCAGGACAGCTGAGACCCAGTACTTC

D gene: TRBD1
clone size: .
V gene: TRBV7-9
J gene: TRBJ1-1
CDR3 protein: CASSLSGQGNTEAFF
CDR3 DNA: TGTGCCAGCAGCTTATCGGGACAGGGTAACACTGAAGCTTTCTTT

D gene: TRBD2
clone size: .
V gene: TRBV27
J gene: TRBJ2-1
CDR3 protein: CASSRGGAYNEQFF
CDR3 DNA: TGTGCCAGCAGTCGGGGGGGGGCCTACAATGAGCAGTTCTTC

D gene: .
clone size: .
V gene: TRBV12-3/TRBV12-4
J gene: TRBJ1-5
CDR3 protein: CASSFDQPQHF
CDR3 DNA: TGTGCCAGCAGTTTTGATCAGCCCCAGCATTTT

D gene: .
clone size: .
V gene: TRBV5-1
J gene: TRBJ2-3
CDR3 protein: CASSLVDRPTDTQYF
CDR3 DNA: TGCGCCAGCAGCTTGGTAGACAGGCCCACAGATACGCAGTATTTT

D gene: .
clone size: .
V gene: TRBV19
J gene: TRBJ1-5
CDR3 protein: CASSIAGSRSNQPQHF
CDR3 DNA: TGTGCCAGTAGTATAGCCGGGTCCCGGAGCAATCAGCCCCAGCATTTT

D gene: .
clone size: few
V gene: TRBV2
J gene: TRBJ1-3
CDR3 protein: CASRGRGSGNTIYF
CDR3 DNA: TGTGCCAGCAGGGGGAGGGGTTCTGGAAACACCATATATTTT

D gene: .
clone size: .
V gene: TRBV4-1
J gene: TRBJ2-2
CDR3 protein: CASSQDGSQTGELFF
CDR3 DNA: TGCGCCAGCAGCCAAGACGGGAGTCAGACCGGGGAGCTGTTTTTT

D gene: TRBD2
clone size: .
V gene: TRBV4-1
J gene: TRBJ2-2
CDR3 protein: CASSQEVLAGGRGGELFF
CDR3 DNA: TGCGCCAGCAGCCAAGAAGTCCTAGCGGGGGGGCGCGGCGGGGAGCTGTTTTTT

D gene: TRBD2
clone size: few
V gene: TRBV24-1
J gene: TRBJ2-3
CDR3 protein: CATSDPTSAWAQYF
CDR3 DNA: TGTGCCACCAGTGATCCTACTAGCGCATGGGCGCAGTATTTT

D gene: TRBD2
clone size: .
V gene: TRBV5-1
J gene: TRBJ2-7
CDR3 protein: CASSSRGSGGAIHEQYF
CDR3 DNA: TGCGCCAGCAGCTCCAGAGGTAGCGGGGGGGCCATCCACGAGCAGTACTTC

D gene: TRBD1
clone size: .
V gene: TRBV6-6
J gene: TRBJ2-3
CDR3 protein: CASRISGGSGTDTQYF
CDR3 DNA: TGTGCCAGCAGGATATCAGGGGGATCGGGCACAGATACGCAGTATTTT

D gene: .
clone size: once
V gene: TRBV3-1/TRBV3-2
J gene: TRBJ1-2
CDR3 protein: CASSQDVGQLSGYTF
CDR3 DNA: TGTGCCAGCAGCCAAGATGTAGGACAGCTTTCAGGCTACACCTTC

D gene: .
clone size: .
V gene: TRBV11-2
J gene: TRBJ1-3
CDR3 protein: CASSLAGTPSSGNTIYF
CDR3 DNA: TGTGCCAGCAGCTTAGCCGGGACGCCAAGCTCTGGAAACACCATATATTTT

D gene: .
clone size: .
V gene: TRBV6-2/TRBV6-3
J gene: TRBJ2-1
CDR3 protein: CASSYGTPAYNEQFF
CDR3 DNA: TGTGCCAGCAGTTACGGGACACCTGCCTACAATGAGCAGTTCTTC

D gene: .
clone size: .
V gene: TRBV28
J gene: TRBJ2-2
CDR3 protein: CASSLQGTGELFF
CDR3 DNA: TGTGCCAGCAGTTTACAGGGCACCGGGGAGCTGTTTTTT

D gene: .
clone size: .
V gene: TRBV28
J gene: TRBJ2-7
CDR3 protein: CASRLTGSHEQYF
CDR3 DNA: TGTGCCAGCAGATTAACAGGGTCTCACGAGCAGTACTTC

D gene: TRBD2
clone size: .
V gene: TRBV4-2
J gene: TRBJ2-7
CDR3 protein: CASSQGGAGTSGYEQYF
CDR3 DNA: TGTGCCAGCAGCCAAGGAGGAGCCGGGACTAGCGGCTACGAGCAGTACTTC

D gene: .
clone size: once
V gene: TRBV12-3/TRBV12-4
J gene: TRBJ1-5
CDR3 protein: CASGQPQHF
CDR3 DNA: TGTGCCAGCGGTCAGCCCCAGCATTTT

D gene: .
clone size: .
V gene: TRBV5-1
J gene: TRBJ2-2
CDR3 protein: CASSGTGIGNTGELFF
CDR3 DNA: TGCGCCAGCAGCGGCACAGGGATAGGGAACACCGGGGAGCTGTTTTTT

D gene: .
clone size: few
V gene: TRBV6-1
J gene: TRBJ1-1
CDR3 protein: CASSEAGRIGTEAFF
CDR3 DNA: TGTGCCAGCAGTGAAGCGGGCAGGATTGGGACTGAAGCTTTCTTT

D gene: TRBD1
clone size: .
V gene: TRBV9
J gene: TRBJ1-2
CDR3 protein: CASSVGGTGGDGYTF
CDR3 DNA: TGTGCCAGCAGCGTAGGAGGTACAGGGGGCGATGGCTACACCTTC

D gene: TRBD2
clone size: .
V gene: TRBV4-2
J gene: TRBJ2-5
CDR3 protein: CASSPNREGGETQYF
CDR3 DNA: TGTGCCAGCAGCCCCAACCGGGAGGGGGGGGAGACCCAGTACTTC

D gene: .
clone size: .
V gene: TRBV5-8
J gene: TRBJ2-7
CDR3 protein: CASSLWGYEQYF
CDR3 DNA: TGTGCCAGCAGCTTGTGGGGCTACGAGCAGTACTTC

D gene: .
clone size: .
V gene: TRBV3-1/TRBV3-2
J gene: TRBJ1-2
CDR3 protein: CASSQEPQGRGDGYTF
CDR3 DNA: TGTGCCAGCAGCCAAGAGCCCCAAGGGAGAGGTGATGGCTACACCTTC

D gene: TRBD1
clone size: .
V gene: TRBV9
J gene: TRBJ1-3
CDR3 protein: CASSVLGTGYSGNTIYF
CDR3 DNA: TGTGCCAGCAGCGTTTTGGGGACAGGGTACTCTGGAAACACCATATATTTT

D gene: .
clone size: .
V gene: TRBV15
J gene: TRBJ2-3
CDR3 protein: CATSREAPPNTDTQYF
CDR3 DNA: TGTGCCACCAGCAGAGAGGCCCCGCCAAACACAGATACGCAGTATTTT

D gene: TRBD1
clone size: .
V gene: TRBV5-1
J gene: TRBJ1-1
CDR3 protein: CASSLSGTGWPEAFF
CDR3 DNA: TGCGCCAGCAGCTTGTCCGGGACAGGGTGGCCTGAAGCTTTCTTT

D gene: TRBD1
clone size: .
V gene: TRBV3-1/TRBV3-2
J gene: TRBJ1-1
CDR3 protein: CASSQESPWALTGDEAFF
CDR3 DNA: TGTGCCAGCAGCCAAGAATCCCCTTGGGCACTGACAGGGGATGAAGCTTTCTTT

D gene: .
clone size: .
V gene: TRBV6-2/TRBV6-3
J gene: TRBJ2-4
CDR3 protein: CASSYLVAKNIQYF
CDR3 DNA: TGTGCCAGCAGTTATTTGGTAGCCAAAAACATTCAGTACTTC

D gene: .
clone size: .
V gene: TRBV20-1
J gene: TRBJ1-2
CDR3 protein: CSASVILLEGGYTF
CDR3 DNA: TGCAGTGCTAGTGTTATCCTCCTGGAAGGTGGCTACACCTTC

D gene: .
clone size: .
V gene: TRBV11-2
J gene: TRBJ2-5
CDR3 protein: CASSLKTAIQETQYF
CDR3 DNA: TGTGCCAGCAGCTTAAAGACGGCAATTCAAGAGACCCAGTACTTC

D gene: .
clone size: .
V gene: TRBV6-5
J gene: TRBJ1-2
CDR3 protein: CASITRGYGYTF
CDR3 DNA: TGTGCCAGCATTACCAGAGGTTATGGCTACACCTTC

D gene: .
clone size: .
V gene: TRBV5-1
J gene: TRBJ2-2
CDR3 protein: CASSFELGLSGELFF
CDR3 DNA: TGCGCCAGCAGCTTTGAGTTGGGGTTATCCGGGGAGCTGTTTTTT

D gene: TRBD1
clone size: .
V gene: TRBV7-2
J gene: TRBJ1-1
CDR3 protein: CASRVDRDTEAFF
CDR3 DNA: TGTGCCAGCAGAGTAGACAGGGACACTGAAGCTTTCTTT

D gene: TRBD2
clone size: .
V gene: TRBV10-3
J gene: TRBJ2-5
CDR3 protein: CAISEVLAGEETQYF
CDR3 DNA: TGTGCCATCAGTGAGGTGCTAGCGGGGGAAGAGACCCAGTACTTC

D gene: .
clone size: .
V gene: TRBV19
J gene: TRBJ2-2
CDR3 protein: CASSIPSVWGGELFF
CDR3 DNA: TGTGCCAGTAGTATCCCTAGCGTCTGGGGCGGGGAGCTGTTTTTT

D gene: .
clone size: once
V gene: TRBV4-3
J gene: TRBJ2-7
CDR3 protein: CASSQGMSRSYEQYF
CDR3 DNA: TGCGCCAGCAGCCAGGGGATGTCTAGATCCTACGAGCAGTACTTC

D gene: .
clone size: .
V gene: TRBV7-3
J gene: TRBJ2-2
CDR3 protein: CASSLRTGELFF
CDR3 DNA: TGTGCCAGCAGCTTAAGAACCGGGGAGCTGTTTTTT

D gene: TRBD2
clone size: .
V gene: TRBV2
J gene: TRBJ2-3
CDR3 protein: CASTARGGTDTQYF
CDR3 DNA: TGTGCCAGCACCGCCCGGGGGGGCACAGATACGCAGTATTTT

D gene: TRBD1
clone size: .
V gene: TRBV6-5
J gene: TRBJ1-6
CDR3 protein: CASSNTGTGWSPLHF
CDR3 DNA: TGTGCCAGCAGTAACACCGGGACAGGGTGGTCACCCCTCCACTTT

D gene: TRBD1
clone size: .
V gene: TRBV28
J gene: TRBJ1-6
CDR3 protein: CASRLPGQGSSPLHF
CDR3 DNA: TGTGCCAGCAGACTACCGGGACAGGGCTCCTCACCCCTCCACTTT

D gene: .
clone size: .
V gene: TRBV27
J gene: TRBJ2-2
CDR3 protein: CASSFQHRIQGELFF
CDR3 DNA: TGTGCCAGCAGTTTTCAGCACAGGATCCAAGGGGAGCTGTTTTTT

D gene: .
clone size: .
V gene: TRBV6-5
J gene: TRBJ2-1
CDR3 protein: CASSLTVYNEQFF
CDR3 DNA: TGTGCCAGCAGTTTGACAGTATACAATGAGCAGTTCTTC

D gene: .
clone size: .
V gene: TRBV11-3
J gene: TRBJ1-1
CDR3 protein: CASSSGPMNTEAFF
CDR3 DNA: TGTGCCAGCAGCTCCGGTCCCATGAACACTGAAGCTTTCTTT

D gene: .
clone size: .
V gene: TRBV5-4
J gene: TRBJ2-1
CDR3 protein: CASSPGAGGLNEQFF
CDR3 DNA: TGTGCCAGCAGCCCTGGGGCCGGGGGTCTCAATGAGCAGTTCTTC